These T cell receptor beta chains were read from a single sample in a study of beta chain features in type 1 diabetes. Sequencing used immunoSEQ multiplex PCR; TCRdb keeps in-frame clones, though not all of them. The table shows roughly 230,000 clones, with 9.6% occurring only once. Sequencing was performed on naive CD4+ T cells from blood. The receptor set was obtained from a woman younger than 30 in good health. The CDR3 runs from the conserved cysteine through the conserved F or W. Each record gives: V gene, D gene, clone size, J gene, CDR3 protein, CDR3 DNA. D genes are given only for firm matches. Where a row states a size, it is once, few, many or the class of an expanded clone; other rows omit it.

V: TRBV28; D: .; size: few; J: TRBJ2-3; CDR3: CASSRRRGGVASTDTQYF; DNA: TGTGCCAGCAGTCGTCGCAGGGGTGGGGTCGCCAGCACAGATACGCAGTATTTT
V: TRBV19; D: .; size: few; J: TRBJ2-5; CDR3: CASRREKQQETQYF; DNA: TGTGCCAGTAGGAGGGAAAAACAGCAAGAGACCCAGTACTTC
V: TRBV5-4; D: TRBD1; size: .; J: TRBJ2-7; CDR3: CASSPQGTGSYEQYF; DNA: TGTGCCAGCAGCCCCCAGGGGACAGGCTCCTACGAGCAGTACTTC
V: TRBV7-7; D: TRBD2; size: few; J: TRBJ2-5; CDR3: CASSLGTSVQETQYF; DNA: TGTGCTAGCAGCTTAGGGACTAGTGTACAAGAGACCCAGTACTTC
V: TRBV9; D: .; size: many; J: TRBJ2-6; CDR3: CASSVAGSGANVLTF; DNA: TGTGCCAGCAGCGTAGCCGGCTCTGGGGCCAACGTCCTGACTTTC
V: TRBV7-9; D: .; size: .; J: TRBJ2-1; CDR3: CASSSSGRKDEQFF; DNA: TGTGCCAGCAGCTCGAGCGGGCGAAAGGACGAGCAGTTCTTC
V: TRBV27; D: TRBD1; size: few; J: TRBJ1-4; CDR3: CASSGQGAGEKLFF; DNA: TGTGCCAGCAGCGGACAGGGGGCTGGCGAAAAACTGTTTTTT
V: TRBV5-1; D: .; size: few; J: TRBJ2-7; CDR3: CASSSTGSTYEQYF; DNA: TGCGCCAGCAGCTCTACAGGTTCGACCTACGAGCAGTACTTC
V: TRBV19; D: .; size: .; J: TRBJ1-5; CDR3: CASRDVLRGQPQHF; DNA: TGTGCCAGTAGAGACGTACTCAGGGGTCAGCCCCAGCATTTT
V: TRBV30; D: .; size: once; J: TRBJ2-7; CDR3: CAWSDRRFSYEQYF; DNA: TGTGCCTGGAGTGATCGGAGATTCTCCTACGAGCAGTACTTC
V: TRBV27; D: .; size: .; J: TRBJ1-5; CDR3: CASSLSSGERNQPQHF; DNA: TGTGCCAGCAGTTTATCATCGGGGGAGAGGAATCAGCCCCAGCATTTT
V: TRBV14; D: .; size: .; J: TRBJ2-7; CDR3: CASSARDYEQYF; DNA: TGTGCCAGCAGCGCCCGGGACTACGAGCAGTACTTC
V: TRBV6-6; D: .; size: few; J: TRBJ1-2; CDR3: CATCPGLSYGYTF; DNA: TGTGCCACATGCCCGGGACTCAGCTATGGCTACACCTTC
V: TRBV30; D: TRBD2; size: few; J: TRBJ2-3; CDR3: CAWSVGLGGRATDTQYF; DNA: TGTGCCTGGAGTGTGGGCTTAGGCGGGAGGGCGACAGATACGCAGTATTTT
V: TRBV19; D: TRBD1; size: few; J: TRBJ1-2; CDR3: CASSTRTGDYGYTF; DNA: TGTGCCAGTAGTACCCGGACAGGGGATTATGGCTACACCTTC
V: TRBV25-1; D: TRBD1; size: .; J: TRBJ2-5; CDR3: CASSDPGQGGETQYF; DNA: TGTGCCAGCAGTGATCCCGGACAGGGCGGGGAGACCCAGTACTTC
V: TRBV19; D: .; size: few; J: TRBJ1-3; CDR3: CASSPGVLRSGNTIYF; DNA: TGTGCCAGTAGCCCGGGGGTCCTCCGCTCTGGAAACACCATATATTTT
V: TRBV5-1; D: .; size: .; J: TRBJ2-3; CDR3: CASSLSADTQYF; DNA: TGCGCCAGCAGCTTGTCGGCAGATACGCAGTATTTT
V: TRBV20-1; D: .; size: few; J: TRBJ2-3; CDR3: CSARFGDTQYF; DNA: TGCAGTGCTAGATTCGGAGATACGCAGTATTTT
V: TRBV30; D: .; size: .; J: TRBJ1-1; CDR3: CAWSRVATEAFF; DNA: TGTGCCTGGAGTCGGGTTGCCACTGAAGCTTTCTTT
V: TRBV5-1; D: .; size: few; J: TRBJ2-1; CDR3: CASSLAPGSSYNEQFF; DNA: TGCGCCAGCAGCTTGGCCCCGGGGAGCTCCTACAATGAGCAGTTCTTC
V: TRBV6-1; D: .; size: .; J: TRBJ2-7; CDR3: CASSVGQGLSYEQYF; DNA: TGTGCCAGCAGTGTAGGGCAGGGGCTCTCCTACGAGCAGTACTTC
V: TRBV5-1; D: TRBD1; size: few; J: TRBJ2-7; CDR3: CASSGYRGYEQYF; DNA: TGCGCCAGCAGCGGATACAGGGGCTACGAGCAGTACTTC
V: TRBV10-3; D: TRBD1; size: many; J: TRBJ2-5; CDR3: CAISEGQGGETQYF; DNA: TGTGCCATCAGTGAGGGACAGGGCGGAGAGACCCAGTACTTC
V: TRBV10-3; D: .; size: few; J: TRBJ1-2; CDR3: CAITPTVNYGYTF; DNA: TGTGCCATCACCCCGACAGTGAACTATGGCTACACCTTC
V: TRBV2; D: TRBD2; size: .; J: TRBJ2-5; CDR3: CASSSIAGTQETQYF; DNA: TGTGCCAGCAGTTCAATAGCGGGGACCCAAGAGACCCAGTACTTC
V: TRBV30; D: TRBD1; size: many; J: TRBJ2-7; CDR3: CAWSFQGVEQYF; DNA: TGTGCCTGGAGTTTCCAGGGGGTCGAGCAGTACTTC
V: TRBV7-8; D: .; size: .; J: TRBJ2-7; CDR3: CATLMGREQYF; DNA: TGTGCCACCCTTATGGGGCGTGAGCAGTACTTC
V: TRBV5-1; D: TRBD2; size: .; J: TRBJ2-1; CDR3: CASRGLAGTTEEQFF; DNA: TGCGCCAGCAGGGGACTAGCGGGGACCACCGAAGAGCAGTTCTTC
V: TRBV5-6; D: .; size: .; J: TRBJ1-6; CDR3: CASSLASNSPLHF; DNA: TGTGCCAGCAGCTTGGCGAGTAATTCACCCCTCCACTTT
V: TRBV30; D: TRBD2; size: .; J: TRBJ2-1; CDR3: CAWSGGLAGGNEQFF; DNA: TGTGCCTGGAGTGGGGGACTAGCGGGGGGAAATGAGCAGTTCTTC
V: TRBV15; D: .; size: many; J: TRBJ2-1; CDR3: CATSRAGFEQFF; DNA: TGTGCCACCAGCAGAGCGGGGTTCGAGCAGTTCTTC
V: TRBV6-5; D: TRBD2; size: few; J: TRBJ2-1; CDR3: CASSYVAGGPSEQFF; DNA: TGTGCCAGCAGTTACGTGGCGGGAGGGCCGAGTGAGCAGTTCTTC
V: TRBV30; D: TRBD1; size: few; J: TRBJ2-7; CDR3: CAWSLSPGGSGEQYF; DNA: TGTGCCTGGAGCCTAAGCCCAGGGGGCAGCGGCGAGCAGTACTTC
V: TRBV5-4; D: TRBD2; size: .; J: TRBJ2-1; CDR3: CASSPTSGGPHSYNEQFF; DNA: TGTGCCAGCAGCCCAACTAGCGGGGGGCCCCACTCCTACAATGAGCAGTTCTTC
V: TRBV7-3; D: .; size: .; J: TRBJ1-2; CDR3: CASSLHGGNGYTF; DNA: TGTGCCAGCAGCTTACACGGAGGGAATGGCTACACCTTC
V: TRBV18; D: .; size: .; J: TRBJ1-2; CDR3: CASSPVRGKGYGYTF; DNA: TGTGCCAGCTCACCAGTGAGGGGGAAGGGCTATGGCTACACCTTC
V: TRBV19; D: TRBD1; size: .; J: TRBJ1-2; CDR3: CASSITGGDGYTF; DNA: TGTGCCAGTAGTATTACAGGGGGAGATGGCTACACCTTC
V: TRBV13; D: TRBD1; size: .; J: TRBJ1-6; CDR3: CASSPRTGDPANYNSPLHF; DNA: TGTGCCAGCAGCCCGCGGACAGGGGACCCCGCCAATTATAATTCACCCCTCCACTTT
V: TRBV30; D: .; size: few; J: TRBJ1-2; CDR3: CAWRGAGYTF; DNA: TGTGCCTGGAGGGGGGCGGGCTACACCTTC
V: TRBV6-5; D: .; size: .; J: TRBJ2-3; CDR3: CASSPSGVGTDTQYF; DNA: TGTGCCAGCAGTCCGAGCGGCGTCGGCACAGATACGCAGTATTTT
V: TRBV5-1; D: TRBD1; size: .; J: TRBJ1-6; CDR3: CASSSGQGNSPLHF; DNA: TGCGCCAGCAGCTCCGGACAGGGAAATTCACCCCTCCACTTT
V: TRBV6-1; D: TRBD1; size: few; J: TRBJ2-7; CDR3: CASSSGQGLTYEQYF; DNA: TGTGCCAGCAGTTCCGGACAGGGGCTTACCTACGAGCAGTACTTC
V: TRBV5-4; D: TRBD1; size: few; J: TRBJ2-7; CDR3: CASSLGDRGYSYEQYF; DNA: TGTGCCAGCAGCTTGGGAGACAGGGGCTACTCCTACGAGCAGTACTTC
V: TRBV18; D: .; size: .; J: TRBJ1-1; CDR3: CASSPTAVENTEAFF; DNA: TGTGCCAGCTCACCTACTGCGGTCGAGAACACTGAAGCTTTCTTT
V: TRBV23-1; D: .; size: once; J: TRBJ1-4; CDR3: CASSPLTVLMKNCFF; DNA: .
V: TRBV6-5; D: TRBD1; size: few; J: TRBJ1-4; CDR3: CASNRQGANEKLFF; DNA: TGTGCCAGCAACCGACAGGGAGCTAATGAAAAACTGTTTTTT
V: TRBV4-1; D: .; size: few; J: TRBJ2-3; CDR3: CASSHPGLFTDTQYF; DNA: TGCGCCAGCAGCCATCCCGGACTCTTCACAGATACGCAGTATTTT
V: TRBV14; D: TRBD1; size: few; J: TRBJ2-5; CDR3: CASSQVGRTGRLRETQYF; DNA: TGTGCCAGCAGCCAAGTAGGGAGGACAGGGAGGTTACGAGAGACCCAGTACTTC
V: TRBV30; D: TRBD1; size: few; J: TRBJ1-1; CDR3: CAWSGDSRNTEAFF; DNA: TGTGCCTGGAGTGGGGACAGCCGAAACACTGAAGCTTTCTTT
V: TRBV14; D: .; size: .; J: TRBJ1-1; CDR3: CASSQDPRRPEAFF; DNA: TGTGCCAGCAGCCAAGATCCCCGGAGGCCTGAAGCTTTCTTT
V: TRBV5-1; D: TRBD2; size: .; J: TRBJ2-1; CDR3: CASSLVLAGAFNYNEQFF; DNA: TGCGCCAGCAGCTTGGTTCTAGCGGGAGCGTTCAATTACAATGAGCAGTTCTTC
V: TRBV6-1; D: .; size: few; J: TRBJ2-7; CDR3: CASSEAPGRPLSYEQYF; DNA: TGTGCCAGCAGTGAAGCCCCAGGGCGGCCGCTCTCCTACGAGCAGTACTTC